One sample yielded the 20 T cell receptor beta chains listed below, sequenced in a study of brain T cells in children with intractable seizures. Assay used: immunoSEQ multiplex PCR; TCRdb lists only in-frame clones, some missing. The sample has 60,000 to 65,000 clones; approximately 95% are singletons. The material was peripheral blood, obtained at surgery. Receptor source: a boy in the first two years of life with focal cortical dysplasia and intractable seizures.

J is TRBJ2-7 and V is TRBV12-3 or TRBV12-4; D possibly corresponds to TRBD1 (5 bases). V was clipped by 5 bases and J by 2 bases, with 7 bases between them. The CDR3 spans 12 residues. CDR3: CASSRTPYEQYF. DNA for the CDR3: TGTGCCAGCAGTCGGACACCCTACGAGCAGTACTTC.

This chain connects TRBV28 to TRBJ1-1; 7 bases are shared with TRBD1. The junction had 22 bases not matched to a gene; V was cut back by 3 bases and J by 0 bases. Germline loops: CDR1 MDHEN, CDR2 SYDVKM. CDR3 length: 21 residues. Here the CDR3 reads CASSFPLQGTDFVRLNTEAFF. The CDR3 DNA follows: TGTGCCAGCAGTTTCCCCTTGCAGGGGACAGATTTCGTGAGGTTGAACACTGAAGCTTTCTTT.

The chain employs TRBV25-1 and TRBJ1-5; TRBD1 is a possible D gene (6 bases). V lost 1 base to trimming and J lost 7 bases, with 11 bases between them. In germline, CDR1 is MGHDK, CDR2 SYGVNS. The length of the CDR3 is 14 residues. CDR3 region: CASSELGAGQPQHF. The CDR3 bases are TGTGCCAGCAGTGAATTGGGGGCAGGGCAGCCCCAGCATTTT. Supplemented by reference TRBV25-1 and TRBJ1-5, the full variable domain reads EADIYQTPRYLVIGTGKKITLECSQTMGHDKMYWYQQDPGMELHLIHYSYGVNSTEKGDLSSESTVSRIRTEHFPLTLESARPSHTSQYLCASSELGAGQPQHFGDGTRLSIL.

CDR3 nucleotides: TGTGCCAGCAGCCGGACCGGGGGCAGCAATCAGCCCCAGCATTTT. The encoded protein is CASSRTGGSNQPQHF. This sequence joins TRBV7-2 and TRBJ1-5, with D tentatively TRBD1 (6 bases). The ends were cut back, 5 bases at V and 1 base at J, with 12 bases in the middle. The CDR3 extends over 15 amino acids. CDR1 SGHTA and CDR2 FQGNSA come from the germline V gene.

The J gene is TRBJ2-3, the V gene TRBV19; 8 nucleotides agree with TRBD1. The CDR3 is 16 amino acids. Losses at the gene ends were 6 bases for V and 3 bases for J; bases not matched to a gene: 11. Germline CDR1 and CDR2: LNHDA and SQIVND (reference sequence). DNA of the CDR3: TGTGCCAGTAGAAAATATGACAGGGGTGGAACAGATACGCAGTATTTT. Its protein product is CASRKYDRGGTDTQYF.

This chain joins TRBV3-1 (or the pseudogene TRBV3-2) and TRBJ2-7; 10 bases are shared with TRBD2. Germline V gives CDR1 LGHDT, CDR2 YNNKEL (reference sequence). Trimming at V came to 1 base and at J to 4 bases, leaving 7 bases not matched to a gene. The CDR3 has 16 amino acids. Written as DNA, the CDR3 is TGTGCCAGCAGCCAAGTTTCTAGCGGGGGATCTTACGAGCAGTACTTC. Translated, it gives CASSQVSSGGSYEQYF.

This chain uses TRBV3-1 (or the pseudogene TRBV3-2) with TRBJ2-2, with D hard to call. Germline loops: CDR1 LGHDT, CDR2 YNNKEL (reference sequence). V was shortened by 4 bases and J by 5 bases, with 5 bases between the two germline ends. This CDR3 comprises 12 residues. The CDR3 loop is CASSLGTGELFF. For the CDR3, the DNA is TGTGCCAGCAGCCTGGGGACCGGGGAGCTGTTTTTT.

This clone has only one observation. The chain recombines TRBV19 with TRBJ2-5, with TRBD2 matching over 10 bases. Trimming took 5 bases from V and 5 from J; bases not matched to a gene: 14. From germline, CDR1 is LNHDA and CDR2 SQIVND (reference sequence). This CDR3 is built from 17 residues. The CDR3 sequence: CASSPRIAGGSWETQYF. The DNA for the CDR3 is TGTGCCAGTAGTCCCAGGATAGCGGGGGGATCGTGGGAGACCCAGTACTTC.

The gene calls are TRBV28 and TRBJ2-5; the match to TRBD2 covers 11 bases. The J segment lost 2 bases and the V segment lost 1 base, leaving 6 bases of the junction unmatched. Germline CDR1 MDHEN, CDR2 SYDVKM. The CDR3 has 17 residues. Here the CDR3 reads CASSLSTSGSSQETQYF. CDR3 coding DNA: TGTGCCAGCAGTTTATCCACTAGCGGGAGTTCACAAGAGACCCAGTACTTC. Looking up the rest from reference TRBV28 and TRBJ2-5 gives the full variable domain: DVKVTQSSRYLVKRTGEKVFLECVQDMDHENMFWYRQDPGLGLRLIYFSYDVKMKEKGDIPEGYSVSREKKERFSLILESASTNQTSMYLCASSLSTSGSSQETQYFGPGTRLLVL.

This clone was counted once. The chain uses TRBV5-1 and TRBJ2-5; possible D gene TRBD1, 5 bases. Germline CDR1 is SGHRS and CDR2 is YFSETQ. V was cut by 1 base and J by 1 base, with 11 bases left in between. The CDR3 totals 15 residues. The DNA for the CDR3 is TGCGCCAGCAGCTTGCGGGTGCAGGGCCAAGAGACCCAGTACTTC. Amino acids: CASSLRVQGQETQYF.

V and J are TRBV20-1 and TRBJ1-2; tentatively, D is TRBD1 (5 bases). This CDR3 is 11 amino acids long. V shed 3 bases and J shed 5 bases, with 7 bases lying between them. CDR1 and CDR2 (germline): DFQATT, SNEGSKA (reference sequence). CDR3 coding DNA: TGCAGTGCTAGGACAGCGTATGGCTACACCTTC. Translated, it gives CSARTAYGYTF.

The chain combines TRBV7-3 with TRBJ2-2; D gene unclear. The germline V and J ends were trimmed by 4 bases and 6 bases, with 6 bases remaining between them. The CDR3 is 12 residues long. From germline, CDR1 is SGHTA and CDR2 FQGTGA. The CDR3 protein is CASSSNPGELFF. CDR3 sequence (DNA): TGTGCCAGCAGCTCCAACCCCGGGGAGCTGTTTTTT.

This clone appeared a single time. The gene calls are TRBV6-1 and TRBJ1-1, with 8 bases matching TRBD1. Per the germline V gene, CDR1 is MNHNS and CDR2 is SASEGT. V lost 4 bases and J lost 4; bases outside the gene matches: 17. CDR3 length: 18 residues. This chain's CDR3 is CASSVRPGTGFEGTEAFF. For the CDR3, the DNA is TGTGCCAGCAGTGTAAGACCCGGGACAGGATTTGAGGGCACTGAAGCTTTCTTT.

The chain joins TRBV28 to TRBJ1-1; D is possibly TRBD1 (6 bases). V lost 3 bases, J lost 1 base, and 12 bases lay in between. Germline CDR1 is MDHEN and CDR2 is SYDVKM. The CDR3 consists of 15 residues. DNA of the CDR3: TGTGCCAGCAGTTTTTTCGACAGGCCGAACACTGAAGCTTTCTTT. As protein: CASSFFDRPNTEAFF.

This clone was seen a single time. The chain carries TRBV28 and TRBJ1-1; D remains ambiguous. This CDR3 has 15 amino acids. The V end lost 0 bases, the J end lost 2 bases, and 10 bases lay between the germline ends. Per germline, CDR1 MDHEN and CDR2 SYDVKM. The CDR3 DNA is TGTGCCAGCAGTTTATGGGTCAGGAGAAACACTGAAGCTTTCTTT. This encodes CASSLWVRRNTEAFF.

The V and J genes are TRBV28 and TRBJ2-5; 7 nucleotides align to TRBD1. The CDR3 has 15 amino acids. Trimming took 2 bases from V and 1 from J; bases not matched to a gene: 4. Germline values: CDR1 MDHEN, CDR2 SYDVKM. CDR3 amino acids: CASSLETGIQETQYF. The DNA for the CDR3 is TGTGCCAGCAGTTTAGAGACAGGGATCCAAGAGACCCAGTACTTC.

The V and J genes are TRBV7-9 and TRBJ1-2, with 8 bases identical to TRBD1. Unmatched junction bases numbered 21, after V lost 4 bases and J lost 5 bases. There are 19 residues in the CDR3. Germline CDR1 is SEHNR and CDR2 is FQNEAQ (reference sequence). As DNA, the CDR3 is TGTGCCAGCAGCTCCAGACCTCCGCCGGGACAGGTCTTTTGGTATGGCTACACCTTC. Translating gives CASSSRPPPGQVFWYGYTF.

The chain employs TRBV7-6 and TRBJ1-1; 8 nucleotides align to TRBD1. Germline CDR1 SGHVS, CDR2 FNYEAQ. V lost 5 bases to trimming and J lost 2 bases; unmatched junction nucleotides: 4. The CDR3 loop spans 14 amino acids. CDR3 residues: CASSPGQANTEAFF. The CDR3 DNA is TGTGCCAGCAGCCCGGGACAGGCTAACACTGAAGCTTTCTTT.

The rearrangement joins TRBV5-1 to TRBJ2-5; D ambiguous. The V end was cut by 2 bases, the J end by 0 bases, with 8 bases between. CDR3 size: 14 residues. The germline CDR1 and CDR2 sequences are SGHRS and YFSETQ. CDR3: CASSFGRDQETQYF. The CDR3 DNA reads as TGCGCCAGCAGCTTCGGACGGGACCAAGAGACCCAGTACTTC.

This clone appeared a single time. The rearrangement uses TRBV21-1 and TRBJ2-3. TRBV21-1 represents a pseudogene. This CDR3 contains 15 residues. The CDR3 is CASSKAGIQSDTQYF. The DNA of the CDR3 is TGTGCCAGCAGCAAAGCTGGGATCCAGTCAGATACGCAGTATTTT.